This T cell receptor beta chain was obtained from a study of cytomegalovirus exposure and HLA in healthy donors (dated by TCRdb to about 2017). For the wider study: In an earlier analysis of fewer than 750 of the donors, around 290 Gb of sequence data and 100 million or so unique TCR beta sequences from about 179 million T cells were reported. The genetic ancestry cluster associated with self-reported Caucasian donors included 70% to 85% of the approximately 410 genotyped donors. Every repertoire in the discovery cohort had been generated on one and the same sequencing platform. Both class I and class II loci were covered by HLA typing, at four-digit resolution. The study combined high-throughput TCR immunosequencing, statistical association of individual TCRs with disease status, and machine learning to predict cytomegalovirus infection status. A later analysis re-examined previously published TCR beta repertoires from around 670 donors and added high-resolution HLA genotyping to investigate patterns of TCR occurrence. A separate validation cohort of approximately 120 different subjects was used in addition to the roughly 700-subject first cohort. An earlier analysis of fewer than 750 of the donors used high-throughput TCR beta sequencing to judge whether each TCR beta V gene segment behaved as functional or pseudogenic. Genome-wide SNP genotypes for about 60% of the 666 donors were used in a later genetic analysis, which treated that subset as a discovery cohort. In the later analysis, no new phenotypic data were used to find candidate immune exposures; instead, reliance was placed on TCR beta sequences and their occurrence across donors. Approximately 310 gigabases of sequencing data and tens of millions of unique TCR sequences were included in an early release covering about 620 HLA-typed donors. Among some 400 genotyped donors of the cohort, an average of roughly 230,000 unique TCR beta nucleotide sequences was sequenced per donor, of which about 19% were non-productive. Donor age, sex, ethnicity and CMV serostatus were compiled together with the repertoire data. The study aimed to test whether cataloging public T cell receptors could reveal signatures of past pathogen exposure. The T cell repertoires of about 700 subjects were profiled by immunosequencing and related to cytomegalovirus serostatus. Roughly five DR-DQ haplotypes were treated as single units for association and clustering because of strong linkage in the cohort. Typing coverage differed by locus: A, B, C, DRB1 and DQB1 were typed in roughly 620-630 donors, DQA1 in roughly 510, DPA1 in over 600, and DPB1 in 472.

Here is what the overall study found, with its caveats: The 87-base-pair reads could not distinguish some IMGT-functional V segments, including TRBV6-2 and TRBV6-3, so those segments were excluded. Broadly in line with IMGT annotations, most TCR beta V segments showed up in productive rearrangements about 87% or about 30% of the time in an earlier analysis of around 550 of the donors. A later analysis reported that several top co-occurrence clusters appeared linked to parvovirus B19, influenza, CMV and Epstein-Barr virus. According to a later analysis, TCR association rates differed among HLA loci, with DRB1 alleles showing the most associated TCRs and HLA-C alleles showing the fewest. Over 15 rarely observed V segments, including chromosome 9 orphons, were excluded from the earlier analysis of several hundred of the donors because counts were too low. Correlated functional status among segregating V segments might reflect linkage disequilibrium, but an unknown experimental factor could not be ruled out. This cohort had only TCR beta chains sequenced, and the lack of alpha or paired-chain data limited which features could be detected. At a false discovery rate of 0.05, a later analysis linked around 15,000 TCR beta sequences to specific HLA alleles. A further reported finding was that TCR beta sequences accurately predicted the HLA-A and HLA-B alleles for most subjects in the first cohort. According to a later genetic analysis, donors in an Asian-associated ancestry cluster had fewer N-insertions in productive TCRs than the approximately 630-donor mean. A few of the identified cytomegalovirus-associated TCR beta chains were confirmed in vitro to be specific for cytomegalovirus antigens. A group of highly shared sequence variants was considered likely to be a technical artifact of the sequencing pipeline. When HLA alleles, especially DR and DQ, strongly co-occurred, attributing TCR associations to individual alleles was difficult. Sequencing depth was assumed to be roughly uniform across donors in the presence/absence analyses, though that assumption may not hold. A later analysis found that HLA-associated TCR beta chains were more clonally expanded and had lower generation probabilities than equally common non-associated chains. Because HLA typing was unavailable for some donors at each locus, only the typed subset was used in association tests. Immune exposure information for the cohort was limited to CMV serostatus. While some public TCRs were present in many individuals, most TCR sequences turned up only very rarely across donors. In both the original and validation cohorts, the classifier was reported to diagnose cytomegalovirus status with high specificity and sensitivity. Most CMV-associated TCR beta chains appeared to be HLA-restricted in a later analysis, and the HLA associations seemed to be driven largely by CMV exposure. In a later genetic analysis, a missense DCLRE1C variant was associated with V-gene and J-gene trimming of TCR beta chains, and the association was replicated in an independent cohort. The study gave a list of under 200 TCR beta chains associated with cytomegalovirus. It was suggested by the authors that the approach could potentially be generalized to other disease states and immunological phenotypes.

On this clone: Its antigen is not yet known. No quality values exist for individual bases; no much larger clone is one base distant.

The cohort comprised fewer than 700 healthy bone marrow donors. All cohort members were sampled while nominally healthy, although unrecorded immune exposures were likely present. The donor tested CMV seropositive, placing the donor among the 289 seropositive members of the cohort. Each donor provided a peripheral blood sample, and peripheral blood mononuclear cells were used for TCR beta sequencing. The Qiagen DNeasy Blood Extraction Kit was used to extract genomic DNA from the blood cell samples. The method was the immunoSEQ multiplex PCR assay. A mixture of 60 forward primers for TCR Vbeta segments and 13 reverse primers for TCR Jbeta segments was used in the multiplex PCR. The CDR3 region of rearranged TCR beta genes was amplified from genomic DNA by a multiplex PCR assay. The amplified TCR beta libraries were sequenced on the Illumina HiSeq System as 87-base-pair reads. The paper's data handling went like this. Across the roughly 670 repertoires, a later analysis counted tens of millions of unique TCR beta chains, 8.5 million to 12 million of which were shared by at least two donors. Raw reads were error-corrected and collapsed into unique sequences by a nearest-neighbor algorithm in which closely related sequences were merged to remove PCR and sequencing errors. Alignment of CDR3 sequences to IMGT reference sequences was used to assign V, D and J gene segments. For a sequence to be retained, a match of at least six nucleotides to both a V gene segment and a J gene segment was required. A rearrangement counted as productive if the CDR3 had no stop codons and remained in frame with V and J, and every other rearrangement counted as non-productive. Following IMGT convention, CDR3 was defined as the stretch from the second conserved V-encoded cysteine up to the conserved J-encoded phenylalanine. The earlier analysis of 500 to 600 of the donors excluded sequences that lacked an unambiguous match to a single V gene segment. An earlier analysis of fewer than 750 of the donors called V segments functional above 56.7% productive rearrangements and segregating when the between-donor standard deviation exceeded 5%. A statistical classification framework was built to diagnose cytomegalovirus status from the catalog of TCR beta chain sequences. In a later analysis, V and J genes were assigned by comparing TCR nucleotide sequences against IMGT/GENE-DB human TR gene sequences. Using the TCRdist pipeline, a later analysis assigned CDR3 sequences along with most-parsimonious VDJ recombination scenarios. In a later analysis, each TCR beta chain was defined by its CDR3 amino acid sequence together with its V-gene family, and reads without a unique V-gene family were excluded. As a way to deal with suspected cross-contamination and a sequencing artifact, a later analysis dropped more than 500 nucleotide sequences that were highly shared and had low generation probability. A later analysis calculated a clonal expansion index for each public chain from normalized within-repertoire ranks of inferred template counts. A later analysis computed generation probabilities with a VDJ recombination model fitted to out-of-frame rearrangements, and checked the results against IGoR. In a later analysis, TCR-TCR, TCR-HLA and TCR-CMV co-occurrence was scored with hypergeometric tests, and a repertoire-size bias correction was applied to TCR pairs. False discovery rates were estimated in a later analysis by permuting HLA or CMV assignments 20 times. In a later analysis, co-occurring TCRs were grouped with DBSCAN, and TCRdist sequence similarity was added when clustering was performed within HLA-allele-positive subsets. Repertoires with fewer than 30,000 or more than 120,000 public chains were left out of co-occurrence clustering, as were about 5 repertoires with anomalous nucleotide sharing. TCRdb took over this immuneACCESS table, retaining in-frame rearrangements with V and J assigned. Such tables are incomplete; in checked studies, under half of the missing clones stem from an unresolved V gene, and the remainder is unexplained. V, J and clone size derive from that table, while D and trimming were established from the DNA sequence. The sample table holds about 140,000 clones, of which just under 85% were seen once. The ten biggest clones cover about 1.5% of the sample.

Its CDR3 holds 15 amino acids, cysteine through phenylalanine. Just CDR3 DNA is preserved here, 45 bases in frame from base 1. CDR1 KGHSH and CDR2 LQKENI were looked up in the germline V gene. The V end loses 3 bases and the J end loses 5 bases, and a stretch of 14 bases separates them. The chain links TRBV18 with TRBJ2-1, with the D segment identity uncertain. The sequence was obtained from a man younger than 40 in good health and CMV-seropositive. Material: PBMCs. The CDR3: CASSPPVNFNNEQFF. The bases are TGTGCCAGCTCACCCCCTGTGAACTTCAACAATGAGCAGTTCTTC.